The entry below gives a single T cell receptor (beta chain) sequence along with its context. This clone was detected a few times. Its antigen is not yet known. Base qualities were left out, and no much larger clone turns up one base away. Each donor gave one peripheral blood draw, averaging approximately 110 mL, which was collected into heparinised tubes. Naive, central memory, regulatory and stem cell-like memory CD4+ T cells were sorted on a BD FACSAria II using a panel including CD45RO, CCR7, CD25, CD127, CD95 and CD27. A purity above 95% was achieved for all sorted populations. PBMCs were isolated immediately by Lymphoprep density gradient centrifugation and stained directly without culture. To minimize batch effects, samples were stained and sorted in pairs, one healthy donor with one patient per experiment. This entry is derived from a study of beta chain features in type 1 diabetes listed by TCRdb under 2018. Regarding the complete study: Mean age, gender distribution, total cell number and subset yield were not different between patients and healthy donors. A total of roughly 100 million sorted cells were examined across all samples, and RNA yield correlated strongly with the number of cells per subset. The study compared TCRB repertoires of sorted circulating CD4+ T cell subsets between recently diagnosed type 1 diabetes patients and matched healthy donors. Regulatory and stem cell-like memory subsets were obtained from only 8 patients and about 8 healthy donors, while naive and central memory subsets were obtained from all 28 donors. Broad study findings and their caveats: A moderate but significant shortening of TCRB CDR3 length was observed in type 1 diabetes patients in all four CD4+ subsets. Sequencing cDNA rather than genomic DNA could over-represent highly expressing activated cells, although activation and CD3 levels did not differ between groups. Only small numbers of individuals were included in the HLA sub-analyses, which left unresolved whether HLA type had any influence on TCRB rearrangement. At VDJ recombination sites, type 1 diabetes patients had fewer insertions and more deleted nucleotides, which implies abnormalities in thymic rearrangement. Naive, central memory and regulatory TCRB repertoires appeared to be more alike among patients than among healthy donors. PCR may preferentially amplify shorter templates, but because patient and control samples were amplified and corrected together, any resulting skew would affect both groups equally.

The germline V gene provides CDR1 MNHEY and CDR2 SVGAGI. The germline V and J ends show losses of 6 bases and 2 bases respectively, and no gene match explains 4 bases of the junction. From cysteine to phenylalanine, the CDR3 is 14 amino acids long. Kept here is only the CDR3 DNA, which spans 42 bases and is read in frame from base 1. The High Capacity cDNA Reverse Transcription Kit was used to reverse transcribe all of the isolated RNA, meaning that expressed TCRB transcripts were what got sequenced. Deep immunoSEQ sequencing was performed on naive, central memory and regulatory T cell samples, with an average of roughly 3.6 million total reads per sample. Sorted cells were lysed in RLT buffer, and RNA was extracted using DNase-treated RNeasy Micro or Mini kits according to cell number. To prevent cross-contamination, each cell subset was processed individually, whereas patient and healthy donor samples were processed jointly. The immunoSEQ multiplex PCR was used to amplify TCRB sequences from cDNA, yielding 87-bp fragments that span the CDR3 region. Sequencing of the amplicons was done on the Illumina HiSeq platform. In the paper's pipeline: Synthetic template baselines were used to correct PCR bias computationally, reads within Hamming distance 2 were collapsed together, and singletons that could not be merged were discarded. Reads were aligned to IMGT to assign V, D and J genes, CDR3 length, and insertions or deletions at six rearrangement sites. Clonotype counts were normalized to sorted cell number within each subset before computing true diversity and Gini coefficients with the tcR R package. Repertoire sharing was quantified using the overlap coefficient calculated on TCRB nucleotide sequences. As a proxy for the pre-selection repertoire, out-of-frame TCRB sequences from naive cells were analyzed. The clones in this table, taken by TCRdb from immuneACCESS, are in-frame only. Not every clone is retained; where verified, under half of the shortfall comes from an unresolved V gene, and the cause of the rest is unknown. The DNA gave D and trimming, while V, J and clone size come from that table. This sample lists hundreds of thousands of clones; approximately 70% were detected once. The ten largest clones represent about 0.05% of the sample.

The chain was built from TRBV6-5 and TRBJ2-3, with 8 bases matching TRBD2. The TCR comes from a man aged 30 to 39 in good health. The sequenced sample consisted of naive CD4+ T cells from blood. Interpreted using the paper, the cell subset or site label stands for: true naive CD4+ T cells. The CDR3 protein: CASSLSGATDTQYF. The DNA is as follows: TGTGCCAGCAGCCTTAGCGGGGCCACAGATACGCAGTATTTT.